The clone carrying this T cell receptor beta chain was seen a handful of times. Antigen specificity is unknown. This sample is part of a study of regulatory T cells in long-lasting Graves disease. Study-level background: Prior antithyroid drug treatment in newly diagnosed Graves' patients lasted under 3 months.

Time point defined: newly diagnosed GD, antithyroid drugs for less than 3 months. PBMC-derived RNA was used for the TCR library. The germline V gene encodes CDR1 MNHEY and CDR2 SMNVEV (reference sequence). The V gene end was trimmed by 5 bases and the J gene end by 8 bases; junction bases not matched to a gene: 13. The CDR3 spans 16 residues. The study's findings and limits: In persistent patients, shared public clonotypes (roughly 3,000) outnumbered those in new patients (approximately 970). There was favoring of TRBV28, TRBJ1-2 and TRBJ2-5 in persistent disease.

Arm-PCR of CDR3 regions and iRepertoire HTBI primers were the basis on which TCR beta libraries were built. TCRdb called the multiplex PCR reads again in MiXCR, with one record for every CDR3 protein. The sample has approximately 350,000 distinct CDR3 sequences, 16% seen once. Separately, the same data were catalogued under a study of T cells in Graves' hyperthyroidism and ophthalmopathy. This second report adds: Patients counted as stable if ophthalmopathy did not develop within 18 months.

This specimen was peripheral blood mononuclear cells (PBMCs), taken at new diagnosis, from a patient treated with antithyroid drugs. The chain joins TRBV27 to TRBJ2-1; TRBD2 matches 9 bases. The clonotype comes from a man aged 40-49 years with Graves disease. The CDR3 is CASSTLSRGGWDEQFF. For the CDR3, the DNA is TGTGCCAGCAGTACGCTCTCGCGGGGGGGATGGGATGAGCAGTTCTTC.